The text below deals with one T cell receptor (beta chain). What it recognizes is unknown. The sample belongs to a study of CD8 T cells in ankylosing spondylitis. Notes on the study in general: In the blood and synovial fluid of reactive arthritis, some motif variants had been previously reported. A TCR beta motif of about 8 highly homologous variants appeared characteristic of ankylosing spondylitis blood. Disease-linked clones displayed a CD8+ phenotype and appeared relatively rarely in peripheral blood. Matched ankylosing spondylitis synovial fluid reportedly contained a significantly enriched population of disease-linked clones.

Construction of TCR beta libraries was performed using quantitative 5'-RACE with molecular barcodes. TCRdb used MiXCR to reprocess the 5' RACE reads, holding one entry per CDR3 protein. The repertoire consists of 700,000 to 850,000 distinct CDR3 sequences, with 10% to 15% occurring once and the leading ten covering roughly 0.51%. The TCR sequence derives from a male donor with ankylosing spondylitis. The sequenced sample was blood, either unsorted or a sorted T cell fraction (not recorded which).

CDR3 in DNA: TGCGCCAGCAGCGGGGGGACAATCACGAACACTGAAGCTTTCTTT. Translation gives CASSGGTITNTEAFF. The chain carries TRBV5-1 and TRBJ1-1, with D perhaps TRBD1 (6 bases). From germline, CDR1 is SGHRS and CDR2 YFSETQ. The CDR3 length is 15 residues. The V end was cut by 4 bases, the J end by 1 base, with 14 bases between.